One and the same sample provided the 4 T cell receptor beta chains below, sequenced in a study of blood T cell repertoires in COVID-19. Generated by immunoSEQ multiplex PCR, the TCRdb table keeps only in-frame clones and is missing some. The sample has around 700,000 clones, around 89% seen once. The specimen sequenced was peripheral blood. The receptors were sampled from a woman aged 18-29 years with acute or convalescent COVID-19.

This sequence joins TRBV4-2 and TRBJ1-6, with a tentative D call TRBD1 (6 bases). CDR3 length: 16 amino acids. Trimming left V 1 base short and J 9 bases short, with 16 bases between. Germline CDR1 and CDR2: LGHNA and YNFKEQ. CDR3 DNA sequence: TGTGCCAGCAGCCAAGGGTATGGACAGACCTCTTCACCCCTCCACTTT. This sequence encodes CASSQGYGQTSSPLHF.

V usage is TRBV5-1 and J usage is TRBJ1-2; D unresolved. Trimming removed 0 bases from V and 8 bases from J, with 20 bases in between. Germline V gene data show CDR1 as SGHRS and CDR2 as YFSETQ. The CDR3 is 16 amino acids. The CDR3 bases are TGCGCCAGCAGCTTGGCCGTCCCCGGTGACTCGGGAGGCTACACCTTC. This gives the protein CASSLAVPGDSGGYTF.

The CDR3 here is CASSVAESSYEQYF. The CDR3 DNA reads as TGTGCCAGCAGCGTAGCCGAGAGCTCCTACGAGCAGTACTTC. The chain recombines TRBV9 with TRBJ2-7; no definite D call. The CDR3 is 14 amino acids. From germline, CDR1 is SGDLS and CDR2 YYNGEE. Trimming left V 0 bases short and J 0 bases short, with 7 bases between.

The chain carries TRBV19 and TRBJ1-6, with 10 nucleotides matching TRBD1. Losses at the gene ends were 3 bases for V and 9 bases for J; bases not matched to a gene: 8. Germline V gene data show CDR1 as LNHDA and CDR2 as SQIVND (reference sequence). This CDR3 comprises 16 residues. CDR3 protein: CASSIRPGQGSSPLHF. CDR3 sequence (DNA): TGTGCCAGTAGTATTCGGCCGGGACAGGGGAGTTCACCCCTCCACTTT.